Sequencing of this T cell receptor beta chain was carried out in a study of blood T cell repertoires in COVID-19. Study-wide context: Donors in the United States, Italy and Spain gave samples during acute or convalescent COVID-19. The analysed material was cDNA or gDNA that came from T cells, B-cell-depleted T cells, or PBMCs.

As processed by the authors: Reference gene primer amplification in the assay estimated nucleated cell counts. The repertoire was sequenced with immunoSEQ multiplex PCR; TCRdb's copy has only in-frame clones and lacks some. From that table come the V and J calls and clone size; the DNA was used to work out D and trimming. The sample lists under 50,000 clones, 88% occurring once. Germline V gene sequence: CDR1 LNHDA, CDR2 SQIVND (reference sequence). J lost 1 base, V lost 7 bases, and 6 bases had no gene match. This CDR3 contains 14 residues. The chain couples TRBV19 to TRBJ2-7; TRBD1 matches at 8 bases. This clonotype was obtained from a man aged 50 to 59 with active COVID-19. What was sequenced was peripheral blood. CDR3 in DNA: TGTGCCAGTACTCCGACAGGGGCATCCTACGAGCAGTACTTC. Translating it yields CASTPTGASYEQYF.